Listed here are 23 T cell receptor beta chains from one sample, sequenced in a study of blood T cells in healthy people across ages. PCR was performed a second time for 7 to 11 cycles using a sample-barcoded 5' primer and a J-beta primer mix. TCRdb ran MiXCR on the 5' RACE reads and lists one entry per CDR3 protein. Found here are some 700,000 distinct CDR3 sequences, about a fifth of them singletons; the top ten hold roughly 22%. Sequenced material: blood. The receptors were sampled from a man aged 65 to 85 in good health.

There are a few counts of this clonotype. The chain couples TRBV29-1 to TRBJ2-5, with 7 bases matching TRBD1. CDR1 and CDR2 (germline): SQVTM, ANQGSEA. The J segment lost 0 bases and the V segment lost 6 bases, leaving 4 bases of the junction unmatched. This CDR3 region has 13 residues. CDR3 region: CSVEGQHQETQYF. CDR3 nucleotide sequence: TGCAGCGTCGAGGGACAGCACCAAGAGACCCAGTACTTC. Variable domain in full (rest from reference TRBV29-1 and TRBJ2-5): SAVISQKPSRDICQRGTSLTIQCQVDSQVTMMFWYRQQPGQSLTLIATANQGSEATYESGFVIDKFPISRPNLTFSTLTVSNMSPEDSSIYLCSVEGQHQETQYFGPGTRLLVL.

This clonotype appeared a few times. V and J are TRBV24-1 and TRBJ2-1; 8 bases fit TRBD2. The J call is in doubt because the DNA end fits TRBJ2-5 better. Germline-derived CDR1 and CDR2 are KGHDR and SFDVKD. CDR3 length: 17 amino acids. Written as DNA, the CDR3 is TGTGCCACCAGTGAAGCAACTGCTCGGGGGGGGCAAGAGACCCAGTACTTC. Translated: CATSEATARGGQETQYF.

This clonotype occurred a few times. The chain is built from TRBV20-1 and TRBJ1-5; D is perhaps TRBD1 (5 bases). CDR1 and CDR2 from the germline V gene are DFQATT and SNEGSKA (reference sequence). The germline V and J ends were trimmed by 1 base and 5 bases, with 12 bases remaining between them. CDR3 length equals 14 residues. DNA of the CDR3: TGCAGTGCTAGAGTTGCACAGGTCCATCAGCCCCAGCATTTT. As protein: CSARVAQVHQPQHF.

For the CDR3, the DNA is TGTGCCAGCAGCGAGGGCCCGAATACTGAAGCTTTCTTT. It codes for CASSEGPNTEAFF. V gene TRBV28 combines with J gene TRBJ1-1; D is unclear. With 6 bases removed from V and 5 bases from J, the gap between germline ends came to 13 bases. The V gene's germline CDR1 is MDHEN and CDR2 SYDVKM. The CDR3 has 13 amino acids.

The chain combines TRBV20-1 with TRBJ1-3; D gene uncertain. CDR3 length equals 12 residues. V lost 4 bases, J lost 3 bases, and 7 bases lay in between. From germline, CDR1 is DFQATT and CDR2 SNEGSKA (reference sequence). The CDR3 bases are TGCAGTGCTACAGGACGTGGAAACACCATATATTTT. It is translated as CSATGRGNTIYF.

The chain is built from TRBV10-1 and TRBJ2-5; the D gene is possibly TRBD2 (6 bases). The tail of the sequence fits TRBJ2-7 better, so the J call may be wrong. This CDR3 is 15 amino acids long. Germline CDR1 WNHNN, CDR2 SYGVQD (reference sequence). Written as DNA, the CDR3 is TGCGCCAGCAGTGAGTTCGGCGGGAACTCCTACGAGCAGTACTTC. Residues: CASSEFGGNSYEQYF.

This clonotype was seen ten or more times. CDR3 residues: CASSLQGAYGYTF. The CDR3 region has the DNA TGTGCCAGCAGCTTACAGGGAGCCTATGGCTACACCTTC. V and J are TRBV7-2 and TRBJ1-2, with D possibly matching TRBD1 (5 bases). Deletions cut 2 bases from V and 4 bases from J, with 8 bases between. The CDR3 sequence is 13 residues long. CDR1 SGHTA and CDR2 FQGNSA come from the germline V gene.

The chain links TRBV5-1 to TRBJ2-2, with 15 bases that match TRBD2. Per germline, CDR1 SGHRS and CDR2 YFSETQ. After removal of 6 bases from V and 4 bases from J, the junction contained 7 bases not matched to a gene. This CDR3 has 17 residues. In DNA form, the CDR3 reads TGCGCCAGCACCCCGGGACTAGCGGGAGGTGGCACCGGGGAGCTGTTTTTT. It specifies CASTPGLAGGGTGELFF. The full variable domain, completed using reference TRBV5-1 and TRBJ2-2, is KAGVTQTPRYLIKTRGQQVTLSCSPISGHRSVSWYQQTPGQGLQFLFEYFSETQRNKGNFPGRFSGRQFSNSRSEMNVSTLELGDSALYLCASTPGLAGGGTGELFFGEGSRLTVL.

This clonotype was found a few times. This chain joins TRBV20-1 and TRBJ1-1; D is possibly TRBD1 (5 bases). Trimming stripped 1 base from V and 3 bases from J, with 9 bases between. The CDR3 sequence is 13 residues long. CDR1 is DFQATT and CDR2 is SNEGSKA in the germline V gene (reference sequence). CDR3: CSARGGAYTEAFF. In nucleotides, the CDR3 is TGCAGTGCTAGAGGGGGCGCTTACACTGAAGCTTTCTTT.

This clonotype was seen many times. This sequence joins TRBV28 and TRBJ2-2; no definite D call. The germline V gene encodes CDR1 MDHEN and CDR2 SYDVKM. The CDR3 sequence is 11 residues long. The V end lost 5 bases, the J end lost 6 bases, and 4 bases lay between the germline ends. CDR3 protein: CASSSPGELFF. For the CDR3, the DNA is TGTGCCAGCAGTAGTCCCGGGGAGCTGTTTTTT.

The V call is TRBV3-1, the J call TRBJ2-2, with TRBD2 matching over 12 bases. The CDR3 extends over 19 amino acids. Per germline, CDR1 LGHDT and CDR2 YNNKEL (reference sequence). V was pared by 4 bases and J by 5 bases, with 14 bases of the junction left unmatched. The CDR3 nucleotides are TGTGCCAGCAGCCGTAGCTTGCTAGCGGGGGGGCCGAGGACCGGGGAGCTGTTTTTT. Translation gives CASSRSLLAGGPRTGELFF.

The chain employs TRBV27 and TRBJ1-1, with D possibly being TRBD1 (6 bases). The CDR3 spans 17 residues. Trimming stripped 7 bases from V and 1 base from J, with 22 bases between. CDR1 MNHEY and CDR2 SMNVEV come from the germline V gene (reference sequence). CDR3 nucleotides: TGTGCCAGCACCATGGGGTGGGGGAGGGGGGAGAACACTGAAGCTTTCTTT. It is translated as CASTMGWGRGENTEAFF.

The chain joins TRBV20-1 to TRBJ2-1, with 9 bases lining up with TRBD2. Germline V gene lookup returns CDR1 DFQATT and CDR2 SNEGSKA (reference sequence). This CDR3 has 15 amino acids. The trim removed 6 bases at V and 4 bases at J, leaving 10 bases unmatched. The CDR3 here is CSAPGPGLAYNEQFF. The CDR3 bases are TGCAGTGCGCCTGGGCCGGGACTAGCTTACAATGAGCAGTTCTTC.

The rearrangement links TRBV18 to TRBJ2-1; TRBD2 is a possible D gene (5 bases). Trimming removed 2 bases from V and 4 bases from J, with 12 bases in between. CDR1 and CDR2 from the germline V gene are KGHSH and LQKENI. The CDR3 length is 15 residues. CDR3 sequence: CASSPGELIYNEQFF. The CDR3 region has the DNA TGTGCCAGCTCACCAGGGGAGCTGATATACAATGAGCAGTTCTTC.

This clonotype has a handful of counts. The chain combines TRBV7-2 with TRBJ2-5; D gene uncertain. Germline V CDR1 and CDR2: SGHTA, FQGNSA. CDR3 size: 14 residues. The V and J ends lost 7 bases and 2 bases respectively, with 14 bases between them. The CDR3 spells CASTPFGVQETQYF. CDR3 coding DNA: TGTGCCAGCACACCCTTTGGGGTACAAGAGACCCAGTACTTC.

This clonotype was seen a few times. The chain employs TRBV7-9 and TRBJ1-4; a weak D match, TRBD1 (6 bases). The V gene's germline CDR1 is SEHNR and CDR2 FQNEAQ (reference sequence). This CDR3 comprises 16 residues. Trimming shortened V by 0 bases and J by 3 bases, and 11 bases separated the two germline ends. Here the CDR3 DNA reads TGTGCCAGCAGCTTAGCGACAGGTCCATCTAATGAAAAACTGTTTTTT. Its protein product is CASSLATGPSNEKLFF.

The chain joins TRBV29-1 to TRBJ2-5; TRBD2 matches at 11 bases. Matching the DNA end better, TRBJ2-1 makes the J call doubtful. Per germline, CDR1 SQVTM and CDR2 ANQGSEA. The CDR3 spans 14 residues. The CDR3 loop is CSVYSSGRGNEQFF. The CDR3 DNA follows: TGCAGCGTTTACAGTAGCGGGAGGGGGAATGAGCAGTTCTTC.

The rearrangement joins TRBV20-1 to TRBJ2-2; 7 positions agree with TRBD1. There are 15 residues in the CDR3. Trimming at V came to 6 bases and at J to 0 bases, leaving 7 bases not matched to a gene. Germline assignment: CDR1 DFQATT and CDR2 SNEGSKA (reference sequence). In DNA form, the CDR3 reads TGCAGTGCCCCCGATGGGACAGCGAACACCGGGGAGCTGTTTTTT. Translating gives CSAPDGTANTGELFF.

This clonotype was observed many times. The gene calls are TRBV4-1 and TRBJ1-2; D is undetermined. Trimming shortened V by 0 bases and J by 2 bases, and 7 bases separated the two germline ends. The germline gives CDR1 MGHRA, CDR2 YSYEKL. The CDR3 is made up of 14 amino acids. CDR3 protein: CASSQDPGNYGYTF. As DNA, the CDR3 is TGCGCCAGCAGCCAAGATCCAGGAAACTATGGCTACACCTTC.

The table lists this clonotype with a few counts. Relative to the germline gene, one junction end is altered; a read error may explain this. The chain recombines TRBV11-1 with TRBJ2-3; 10 positions match TRBD2. In germline, CDR1 is SGHAT, CDR2 FQDESV (reference sequence). This CDR3 is 18 amino acids long. In DNA, the CDR3 is TGTGCCAGCAGCTTTAGGGCTAGCGGGAGTTCGAGCACAGATACGCAATATTTT. Translating it yields CASSFRASGSSSTDTQYF. Complete variable domain (other parts from reference TRBV11-1 and TRBJ2-3): EAEVAQSPRYKITEKSQAVAFWCDPISGHATLYWYRQILGQGPELLVQFQDESVVDDSQLPKDRFSAERLKGVDSTLKIQPAELGDSAMYLCASSFRASGSSSTDTQYFGPGTRLTVL.

In this sample, this clonotype turned up a few times. The chain joins TRBV20-1 to TRBJ1-2; D gene ambiguous. Germline CDR1 and CDR2: DFQATT and SNEGSKA (reference sequence). Deletions cut 0 bases from V and 5 bases from J, with 13 bases between. This CDR3 is 14 amino acids long. DNA for the CDR3: TGCAGTGCTAGAGATCGTACCGCGAGTTATGGCTACACCTTC. Translated: CSARDRTASYGYTF.

The CDR3 is CASSTNNYNEQFF. For the CDR3, the DNA is TGCGCCAGCAGCACAAACAACTACAATGAGCAGTTCTTC. The chain employs TRBV5-1 and TRBJ2-1; D gene uncertain. The CDR3 totals 13 residues. Germline V CDR1 and CDR2: SGHRS, YFSETQ. V lost 4 bases, J lost 3 bases, and 8 bases lay in between. Drawing the rest from reference TRBV5-1 and TRBJ2-1, the complete variable domain is KAGVTQTPRYLIKTRGQQVTLSCSPISGHRSVSWYQQTPGQGLQFLFEYFSETQRNKGNFPGRFSGRQFSNSRSEMNVSTLELGDSALYLCASSTNNYNEQFFGPGTRLTVL.

The gene calls are TRBV10-3 and TRBJ2-7; perhaps TRBD2 as D (6 bases). V was shortened by 2 bases and J by 5 bases, with 10 bases between the two germline ends. Germline V gives CDR1 ENHRY, CDR2 SYGVKD. CDR3 length: 13 residues. CDR3 residues: CAISEGPGDEQYF. The CDR3, as DNA: TGTGCCATCAGTGAGGGACCGGGGGACGAGCAGTACTTC.